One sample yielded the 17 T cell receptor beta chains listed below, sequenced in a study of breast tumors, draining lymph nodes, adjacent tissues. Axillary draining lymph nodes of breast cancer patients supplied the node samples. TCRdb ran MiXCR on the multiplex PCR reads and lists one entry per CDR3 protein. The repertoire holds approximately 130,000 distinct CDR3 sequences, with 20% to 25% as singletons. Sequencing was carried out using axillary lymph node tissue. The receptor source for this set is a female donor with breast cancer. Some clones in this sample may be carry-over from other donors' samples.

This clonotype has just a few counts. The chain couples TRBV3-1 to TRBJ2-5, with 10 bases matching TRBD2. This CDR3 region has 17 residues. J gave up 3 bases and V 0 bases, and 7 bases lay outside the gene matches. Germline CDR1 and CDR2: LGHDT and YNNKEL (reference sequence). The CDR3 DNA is TGTGCCAGCAGCCAAGAAGCGGGAGGGGTCCCCGAAGAGACCCAGTACTTC. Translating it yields CASSQEAGGVPEETQYF.

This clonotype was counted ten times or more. CDR3 coding DNA: TGTGCCAGCAGCAAAAGGGGGGAGCTGTTTTTT. This sequence encodes CASSKRGELFF. The chain combines TRBV12-3 or TRBV12-4 with TRBJ2-2; no definite D call. V was trimmed by 6 bases and J by 8 bases, leaving 7 bases between them. This CDR3 has 11 residues.

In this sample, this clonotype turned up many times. This chain's CDR3 is CASSARGTGYNEQFF. The CDR3 region has the DNA TGTGCCAGCAGTGCACGGGGGACAGGGTACAATGAGCAGTTCTTC. V usage is TRBV25-1 and J usage is TRBJ2-1; the match to TRBD1 covers 9 bases. From germline, CDR1 is MGHDK and CDR2 SYGVNS. The CDR3 sequence is 15 residues long. V lost 4 bases and J lost 4; bases outside the gene matches: 5. Complete variable domain (other parts from reference TRBV25-1 and TRBJ2-1): EADIYQTPRYLVIGTGKKITLECSQTMGHDKMYWYQQDPGMELHLIHYSYGVNSTEKGDLSSESTVSRIRTEHFPLTLESARPSHTSQYLCASSARGTGYNEQFFGPGTRLTVL.

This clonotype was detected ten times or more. The CDR3 spells CASSPGLAGGWDEQFF. The CDR3 DNA is TGCGCCAGCAGTCCGGGACTAGCGGGAGGGTGGGATGAGCAGTTCTTC. The chain is built from TRBV5-1 and TRBJ2-1, with 16 nucleotides matching TRBD2. The CDR3 loop spans 16 amino acids. With V trimmed by 5 bases and J by 8 bases, 7 bases remained unmatched. CDR1 is SGHRS and CDR2 is YFSETQ in the germline V gene. The full variable domain, in which reference TRBV5-1 and TRBJ2-1 provide the parts outside the CDR3, is KAGVTQTPRYLIKTRGQQVTLSCSPISGHRSVSWYQQTPGQGLQFLFEYFSETQRNKGNFPGRFSGRQFSNSRSEMNVSTLELGDSALYLCASSPGLAGGWDEQFFGPGTRLTVL.

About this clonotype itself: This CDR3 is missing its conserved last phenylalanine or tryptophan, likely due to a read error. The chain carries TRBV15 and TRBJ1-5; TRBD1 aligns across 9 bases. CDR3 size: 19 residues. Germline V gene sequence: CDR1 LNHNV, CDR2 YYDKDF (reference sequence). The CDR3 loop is CAASREGLWDRVSNQPQHL. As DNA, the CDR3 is TGTGCCGCCAGCAGAGAGGGTTTGTGGGACAGGGTTAGCAATCAGCCCCAGCATCTT.

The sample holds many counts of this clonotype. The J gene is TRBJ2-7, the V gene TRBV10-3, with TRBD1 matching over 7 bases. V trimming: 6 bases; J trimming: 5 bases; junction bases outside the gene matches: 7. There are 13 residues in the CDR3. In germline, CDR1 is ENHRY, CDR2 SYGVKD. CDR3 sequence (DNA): TGTGCCATCAGGGATAATACAGGGGACGAGCAGTACTTC. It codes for CAIRDNTGDEQYF.

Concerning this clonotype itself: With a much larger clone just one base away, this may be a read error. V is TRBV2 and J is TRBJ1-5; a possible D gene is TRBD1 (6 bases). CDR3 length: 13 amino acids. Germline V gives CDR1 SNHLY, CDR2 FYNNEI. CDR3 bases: TGTGCCAGCAGAGAAGAAGGGGGTCAGCCCCAGCATTTT. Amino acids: CASREEGGQPQHF. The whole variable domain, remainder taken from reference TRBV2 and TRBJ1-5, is EPEVTQTPSHQVTQMGQEVILRCVPISNHLYFYWYRQILGQKVEFLVSFYNNEISEKSEIFDDQFSVERPDGSNFTLKIRSTKLEDSAMYFCASREEGGQPQHFGDGTRLSIL.

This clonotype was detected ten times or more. The CDR3 bases are TGTGCCAGCAGCCTCCTCGAGTACTTTACTAGCACAGATACGCAGTATTTT. Its protein product is CASSLLEYFTSTDTQYF. The chain joins TRBV7-8 to TRBJ2-3, with unresolved D. Germline V gives CDR1 SGHVS, CDR2 FQNEAQ. The CDR3 loop spans 17 amino acids. Trimming removed 5 bases from V and 0 bases from J, with 18 bases in between.

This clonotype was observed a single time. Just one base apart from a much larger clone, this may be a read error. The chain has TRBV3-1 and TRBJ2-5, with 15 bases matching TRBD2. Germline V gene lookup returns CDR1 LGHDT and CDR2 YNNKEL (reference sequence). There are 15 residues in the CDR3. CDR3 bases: TGTGCCAGCAGCCTTCGGACTAGCGGGAGGGAGACCCGGTACTTC. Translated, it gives CASSLRTSGRETRYF.

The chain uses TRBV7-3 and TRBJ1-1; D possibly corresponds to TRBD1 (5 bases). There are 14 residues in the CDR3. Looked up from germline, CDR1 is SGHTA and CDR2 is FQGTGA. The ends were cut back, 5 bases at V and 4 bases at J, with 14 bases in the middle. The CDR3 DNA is TGTGCCAGCAGCAGGGGCGGAGGGAGCACTGAAGCTTTCTTT. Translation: CASSRGGGSTEAFF.

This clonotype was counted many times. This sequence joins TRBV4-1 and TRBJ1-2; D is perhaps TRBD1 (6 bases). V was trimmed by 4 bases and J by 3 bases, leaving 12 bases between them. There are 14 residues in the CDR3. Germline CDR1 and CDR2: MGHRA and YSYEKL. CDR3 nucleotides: TGCGCCAGCAGCCCTCCTGACAGGTACTATGGCTACACCTTC. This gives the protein CASSPPDRYYGYTF.

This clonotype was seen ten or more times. The CDR3 loop reads CASSQVRLGGGNEQFF. As DNA, the CDR3 is TGTGCCAGCAGCCAAGTTAGGCTAGGGGGAGGCAATGAGCAGTTCTTC. The V call is TRBV4-2, the J call TRBJ2-1; the D gene could be TRBD1 or TRBD2 (6 bases each). Trimming pared 1 base from V and 6 bases from J, leaving 16 bases between. The CDR3 has 16 residues. CDR1 and CDR2 (germline): LGHNA, YNFKEQ.

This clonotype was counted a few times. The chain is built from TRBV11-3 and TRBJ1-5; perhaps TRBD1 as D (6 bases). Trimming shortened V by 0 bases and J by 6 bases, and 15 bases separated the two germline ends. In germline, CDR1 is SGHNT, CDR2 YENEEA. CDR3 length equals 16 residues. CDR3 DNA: TGTGCCAGCAGCTTAGATGGCGGGGGGGGCAGTCAGCCCCAGCATTTT. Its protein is CASSLDGGGGSQPQHF.

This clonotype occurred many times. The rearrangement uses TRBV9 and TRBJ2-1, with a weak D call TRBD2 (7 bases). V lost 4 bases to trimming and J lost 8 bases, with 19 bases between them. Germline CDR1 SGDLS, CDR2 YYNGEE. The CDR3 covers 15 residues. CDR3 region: CASSSAGALGDEQFF. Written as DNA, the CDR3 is TGTGCCAGCAGCTCTGCGGGGGCATTGGGTGATGAGCAGTTCTTC.

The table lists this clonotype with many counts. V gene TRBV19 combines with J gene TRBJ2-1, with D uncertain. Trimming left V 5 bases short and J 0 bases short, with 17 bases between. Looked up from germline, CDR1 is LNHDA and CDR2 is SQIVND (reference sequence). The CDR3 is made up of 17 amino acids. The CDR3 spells CASSDILGVSSYNEQFF. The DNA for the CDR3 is TGTGCCAGTAGTGACATATTGGGCGTTAGCTCCTACAATGAGCAGTTCTTC.

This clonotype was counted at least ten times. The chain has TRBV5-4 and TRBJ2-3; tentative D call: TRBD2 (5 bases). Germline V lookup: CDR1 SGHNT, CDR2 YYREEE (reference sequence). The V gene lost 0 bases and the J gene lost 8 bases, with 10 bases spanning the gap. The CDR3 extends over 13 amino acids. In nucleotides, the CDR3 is TGTGCCAGCAGCTTGGCCCCTAGCCTTACGCAGTATTTT. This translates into CASSLAPSLTQYF.

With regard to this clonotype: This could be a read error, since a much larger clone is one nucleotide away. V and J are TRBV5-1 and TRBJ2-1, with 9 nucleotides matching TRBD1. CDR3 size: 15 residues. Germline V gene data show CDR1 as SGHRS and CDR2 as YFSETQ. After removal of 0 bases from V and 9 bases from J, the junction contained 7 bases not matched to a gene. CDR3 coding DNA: TGCGCCAGCAGCTTGGGGACAGGGGCCCATGGTGAGCAGTTCTTC. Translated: CASSLGTGAHGEQFF.